The 14 T cell receptor beta chains in this list originate from one sample, sequenced in a study of OX40 agonist ivuxolimab in advanced cancers. Receptor libraries were prepared by the immunoSEQ multiplex PCR assay. TCRdb stores this immuneACCESS table with in-frame sequences only. Part of the clones is absent; in the studies checked, under half of the shortfall reflects unresolved V genes, and no reason is known for the rest. Here the sample has about 55,000 clones; approximately 80% occur a single time. 4.4% of the sample belongs to the ten largest clones. This sample comprised CD4+ or CD8+ T cells sorted from blood, obtained in a trial of the OX40 agonist ivuxolimab. All receptors come from an adult with an advanced solid tumor such as melanoma, head and neck, liver or kidney cancer.

The gene calls are TRBV5-1 and TRBJ2-1; D may be TRBD1 (6 bases). Trimming left V 3 bases short and J 0 bases short, with 10 bases between. Germline V gene sequence: CDR1 SGHRS, CDR2 YFSETQ. The CDR3 consists of 15 residues. CDR3 coding DNA: TGCGCCAGCAGCTGGGACATGAGCTCCTACAATGAGCAGTTCTTC. Amino acid sequence: CASSWDMSSYNEQFF.

This chain uses TRBV27 with TRBJ1-5; TRBD1 aligns across 7 bases. V trimming: 6 bases; J trimming: 0 bases; junction bases outside the gene matches: 5. The germline CDR1 and CDR2 sequences are MNHEY and SMNVEV (reference sequence). The CDR3 is made up of 15 amino acids. CDR3 protein: CASRPGTASNQPQHF. The CDR3 DNA reads TGTGCCAGCAGGCCCGGGACAGCTAGCAATCAGCCCCAGCATTTT.

The chain carries TRBV7-9 and TRBJ1-1; D unclear. This CDR3 is 14 amino acids long. Trimming stripped 8 bases from V and 4 bases from J, with 17 bases between. Germline CDR1 reads SEHNR; CDR2 reads FQNEAQ (reference sequence). The CDR3 DNA is TGTGCCAGCCCTCGGGGATCCCAATCCACTGAAGCTTTCTTT. Translated: CASPRGSQSTEAFF.

This clone was picked up one time. The rearrangement links TRBV6-5 to TRBJ1-1, with TRBD1 identical over 8 bases. CDR3 size: 14 residues. The ends lost 5 bases at V and 2 bases at J; junction bases unmatched: 4. Germline V CDR1 and CDR2: MNHEY, SVGAGI. The CDR3 region has the DNA TGTGCCAGCAGTACGCAGGGGGCAAACACTGAAGCTTTCTTT. Translation gives CASSTQGANTEAFF.

The rearrangement uses TRBV7-2 and TRBJ2-3; 11 bases are a match to TRBD2. Unmatched junction bases numbered 3, after V lost 9 bases and J lost 1 base. The CDR3 contains 14 residues. The germline gives CDR1 SGHTA, CDR2 FQGNSA. CDR3 nucleotides: TGTGCCAGTAGCGGGGGGGCGGGCACAGATACGCAGTATTTT. Amino acids: CASSGGAGTDTQYF.

The chain uses TRBV28 and TRBJ2-3; D might be TRBD1 (6 bases). V dropped 5 bases and J dropped 2 bases, with 23 bases sitting between them. Germline values: CDR1 MDHEN, CDR2 SYDVKM. This CDR3 has 18 residues. The CDR3 sequence: CASSPALGAAHLTDTQYF. CDR3 coding DNA: TGTGCCAGCAGTCCCGCCTTGGGGGCGGCCCACCTCACAGATACGCAGTATTTT. Drawing the rest from reference TRBV28 and TRBJ2-3, the complete variable domain is DVKVTQSSRYLVKRTGEKVFLECVQDMDHENMFWYRQDPGLGLRLIYFSYDVKMKEKGDIPEGYSVSREKKERFSLILESASTNQTSMYLCASSPALGAAHLTDTQYFGPGTRLTVL.

The genes are TRBV15 and TRBJ1-2; no firm D call. Germline loops: CDR1 LNHNV, CDR2 YYDKDF (reference sequence). CDR3 length: 13 residues. V dropped 7 bases and J dropped 4 bases, with 13 bases sitting between them. CDR3 sequence reads: CATTPVLRYGYTF. The CDR3 region has the DNA TGTGCCACCACCCCCGTCCTACGCTATGGCTACACCTTC.

The chain couples TRBV28 to TRBJ1-1, with a tentative D call TRBD1 (5 bases). This CDR3 region has 13 residues. Germline V lookup: CDR1 MDHEN, CDR2 SYDVKM. The germline V and J ends were trimmed by 6 bases and 8 bases, with 16 bases remaining between them. CDR3 sequence: CASRIEGRSEAFF. The CDR3 DNA follows: TGTGCCAGCAGGATTGAGGGGCGGTCGGAAGCTTTCTTT. The whole variable domain, filled in from reference TRBV28 and TRBJ1-1, reads DVKVTQSSRYLVKRTGEKVFLECVQDMDHENMFWYRQDPGLGLRLIYFSYDVKMKEKGDIPEGYSVSREKKERFSLILESASTNQTSMYLCASRIEGRSEAFFGQGTRLTVV.

The CDR3, as DNA: TGTGCCAGCAGTGAAAGAGGGGTTTACTGGGTGTACTTC. This gives the protein CASSERGVYWVYF. The chain has TRBV2 and TRBJ2-7; the D call may be TRBD1 or TRBD2 (5 bases each). Trimming removed 2 bases from V and 12 bases from J, with 17 bases in between. The CDR3 has 13 residues. Per the germline V gene, CDR1 is SNHLY and CDR2 is FYNNEI. The full variable domain, completed using reference TRBV2 and TRBJ2-7, is EPEVTQTPSHQVTQMGQEVILRCVPISNHLYFYWYRQILGQKVEFLVSFYNNEISEKSEIFDDQFSVERPDGSNFTLKIRSTKLEDSAMYFCASSERGVYWVYFGPGTRLTVT.

The genes are TRBV6-5 and TRBJ2-1; D uncertain. CDR1 and CDR2 from the germline V gene are MNHEY and SVGAGI. V gave up 2 bases and J gave up 8 bases, with 4 bases separating them. This CDR3 spans 11 amino acids. Here the CDR3 DNA reads TGTGCCAGCAGTTACGACGATGAGCAGTTCTTC. Its protein is CASSYDDEQFF.

The J gene is TRBJ2-7, the V gene TRBV21-1; the DNA was not used to check the table's D call, TRBD2. TRBV21-1 is a pseudogene. The CDR3 is 15 amino acids. The CDR3 protein is CASSKSLAASYEQYF. The CDR3 DNA follows: TGTGCCAGCAGCAAAAGTCTAGCGGCCTCCTACGAGCAGTACTTC.

The chain has TRBV10-1 and TRBJ2-2; D is perhaps TRBD2 (7 bases). The germline gives CDR1 WNHNN, CDR2 SYGVQD (reference sequence). The CDR3 sequence is 16 residues long. The V gene lost 5 bases and the J gene lost 4 bases, with 17 bases spanning the gap. The CDR3 is CASSRLQGGGTGELFF. The CDR3 DNA follows: TGCGCCAGCAGTAGACTTCAAGGGGGGGGCACCGGGGAGCTGTTTTTT.

The chain recombines TRBV7-2 with TRBJ2-7, with D unresolved. The V and J ends lost 5 bases and 2 bases respectively, with 13 bases between them. The CDR3 is 14 amino acids. Germline CDR1 is SGHTA and CDR2 is FQGNSA. CDR3 nucleotides: TGTGCCAGCAGCGGCCGCAGAGGCACCTACGAGCAGTACTTC. Amino acids: CASSGRRGTYEQYF.

This clone was counted a few times. The chain is built from TRBV11-2 and TRBJ2-5, with TRBD1 matching 11 bases. The CDR3 covers 16 residues. Trimming cost V 1 base and J 2 bases; bases outside gene matches: 3. CDR1 is SGHAT, CDR2 FQNNGV, per germline. CDR3 nucleotide sequence: TGTGCCAGCAGCTTAGCCGGGACAGGGGGACAAGAGACCCAGTACTTC. Translated, it gives CASSLAGTGGQETQYF.